The 30 T cell receptor beta chains in this list originate from one sample, sequenced in a study of blood T cell repertoires in COVID-19. Method: immunoSEQ multiplex PCR; TCRdb's copy keeps in-frame clones and lacks some. The top ten hold about 37% of the sample, which has 130,000 to 150,000 clones, about nine tenths seen once. Sequenced sample: peripheral blood. All receptors derive from a man in his fifties who had recovered from COVID-19.

V usage is TRBV7-2 and J usage is TRBJ2-1; 9 positions agree with TRBD2. Germline loops: CDR1 SGHTA, CDR2 FQGNSA. There are 14 residues in the CDR3. The ends lost 5 bases at V and 8 bases at J; junction bases unmatched: 7. The CDR3 is CASSRGGGVHEQFF. CDR3 in DNA: TGTGCCAGCAGCCGGGGCGGGGGGGTACATGAGCAGTTCTTC. The full variable domain, its missing parts supplied by reference TRBV7-2 and TRBJ2-1, is GAGVSQSPSNKVTEKGKDVELRCDPISGHTALYWYRQSLGQGLEFLIYFQGNSAPDKSGLPSDRFSAERTGGSVSTLTIQRTQQEDSAVYLCASSRGGGVHEQFFGPGTRLTVL.

The genes are TRBV3-1 (or the pseudogene TRBV3-2) and TRBJ1-6; 7 bases align to TRBD1. V gave up 2 bases and J gave up 0 bases; unmatched junction bases: 7. The CDR3 runs 18 residues. Germline V CDR1 and CDR2: LGHDT, YNNKEL (reference sequence). CDR3 nucleotides: TGTGCCAGCAGCCAATTGGGACAGCCTAACTCCTATAATTCACCCCTCCACTTT. It specifies CASSQLGQPNSYNSPLHF.

This clone was observed many times. The chain employs TRBV7-9 and TRBJ2-2, with 7 bases matching TRBD2. This CDR3 has 16 residues. Trimming took 5 bases from V and 5 from J; bases not matched to a gene: 11. Germline CDR1 is SEHNR and CDR2 is FQNEAQ (reference sequence). The CDR3 bases are TGTGCCAGCAGCCCGACGAGCGGGGCGGGGACCGGGGAGCTGTTTTTT. This translates into CASSPTSGAGTGELFF.

About this clone itself: Other DNA sequences in the same sample also yield this CDR3. The genes are TRBV2 and TRBJ1-1, with 8 bases matching TRBD1. The CDR3 is made up of 13 amino acids. Looked up from germline, CDR1 is SNHLY and CDR2 is FYNNEI. Trimming at V came to 4 bases and at J to 4 bases, leaving 2 bases not matched to a gene. Here the CDR3 DNA reads TGTGCCAGCAGTGTACAGGGGGGCACTGAAGCTTTCTTT. Residues: CASSVQGGTEAFF.

This chain uses TRBV5-5 with TRBJ2-7; weak D call: TRBD1 (5 bases). V lost 0 bases and J lost 7, with 11 bases in between. CDR1 is SGHKS, CDR2 YYEKEE, per germline (reference sequence). The CDR3 contains 13 residues. CDR3 amino acids: CASSLGGLYEQYF. The CDR3 coding sequence is TGTGCCAGCAGCTTGGGGGGCCTCTATGAGCAGTACTTC.

This chain links TRBV5-6 with TRBJ2-7; D is unresolved. Per germline, CDR1 SGHDT and CDR2 YYEEEE. The length of the CDR3 is 15 residues. The ends were cut back, 0 bases at V and 1 base at J, with 11 bases in the middle. The CDR3 DNA reads as TGTGCCAGCAGCTTGGCCTCTAGTGAGTCCTACGAGCAGTACTTC. This codes for CASSLASSESYEQYF.

The chain carries TRBV11-2 and TRBJ1-2, with 7 bases identical to TRBD1. Germline V gives CDR1 SGHAT, CDR2 FQNNGV. V lost 1 base and J lost 8; bases outside the gene matches: 10. The length of the CDR3 is 15 residues. CDR3 nucleotide sequence: TGTGCCAGCAGCTTAGGGATAAGACAGGGAGGCGGCTACACCTTC. Protein: CASSLGIRQGGGYTF.

The V call is TRBV19, the J call TRBJ1-5; 11 bases agree with TRBD1. The CDR3 is 14 amino acids. The germline V gene encodes CDR1 LNHDA and CDR2 SQIVND (reference sequence). J gave up 4 bases and V 9 bases, and 5 bases lay outside the gene matches. CDR3 protein: CASRDRGGNQPQHF. The CDR3 DNA is TGTGCCAGCCGGGACAGGGGGGGTAATCAGCCCCAGCATTTT.

The chain employs TRBV11-2 and TRBJ2-7, with TRBD1 matching 7 bases. This CDR3 region has 15 residues. Per the germline V gene, CDR1 is SGHAT and CDR2 is FQNNGV. V trimming: 2 bases; J trimming: 2 bases; junction bases outside the gene matches: 6. The DNA for the CDR3 is TGTGCCAGCAGCTTAAAGGGGGACAGAGCCTACGAGCAGTACTTC. Translated, it gives CASSLKGDRAYEQYF.

The V and J genes are TRBV30 and TRBJ1-5; no clear D. The CDR3 sequence is 13 residues long. Germline V gene sequence: CDR1 GTSNPN, CDR2 SVGIG (reference sequence). Trimming shortened V by 3 bases and J by 5 bases, and 11 bases separated the two germline ends. CDR3 residues: CAWRSSVHQPQHF. CDR3 DNA: TGTGCCTGGAGGAGCAGCGTGCATCAGCCCCAGCATTTT.

CDR3 bases: TGTGCCAGCAGTTACCCTGGTCTAGCGGGGGACTACGAGCAGTACTTC. Its protein is CASSYPGLAGDYEQYF. J is TRBJ2-7 and V is TRBV6-2 or TRBV6-3, with 10 bases matching TRBD2. Trimming at V came to 2 bases and at J to 3 bases, leaving 7 bases not matched to a gene. The germline V gene encodes CDR1 MNHEY and CDR2 SVGEGT. This CDR3 spans 16 amino acids.

This chain uses TRBV19 with TRBJ1-5; D gene uncertain. The CDR3 sequence is 13 residues long. The ends were cut back, 5 bases at V and 0 bases at J, with 5 bases in the middle. In germline, CDR1 is LNHDA, CDR2 SQIVND (reference sequence). The CDR3 loop reads CASSVNSNQPQHF. The DNA of the CDR3 is TGTGCCAGTAGTGTCAATAGCAATCAGCCCCAGCATTTT.

The V gene is TRBV18, the J gene TRBJ2-5; 7 nucleotides agree with TRBD1. J lost 1 base, V lost 5 bases, and 4 bases had no gene match. The V gene's germline CDR1 is KGHSH and CDR2 LQKENI. This CDR3 spans 14 amino acids. The CDR3 sequence is CASSAGQVQETQYF. Written as DNA, the CDR3 is TGTGCCAGCTCAGCAGGACAGGTCCAAGAGACCCAGTACTTC.

The rearrangement joins TRBV18 to TRBJ2-3; no definite D call. Trimming took off 3 bases at V and 2 bases at J, with 9 bases between the two ends. The V gene's germline CDR1 is KGHSH and CDR2 LQKENI. The CDR3 is 14 residues long. In nucleotides, the CDR3 is TGTGCCAGCTCACCGAGGTCCATCACAGATACGCAGTATTTT. It encodes CASSPRSITDTQYF.

This clone occurred once. The rearrangement links TRBV5-6 to TRBJ1-1; weak D call: TRBD1 (5 bases). The CDR3 runs to 13 residues. V dropped 4 bases and J dropped 6 bases, with 13 bases sitting between them. Germline CDR1 is SGHDT and CDR2 is YYEEEE. CDR3 in DNA: TGTGCCAGCAGCCAAGCCGCGGGGGCTGAAGCTTTCTTT. Translated: CASSQAAGAEAFF.

J is TRBJ2-2 and V is TRBV5-1, with TRBD1 matching over 9 bases. The germline V gene encodes CDR1 SGHRS and CDR2 YFSETQ. Trimming at V came to 4 bases and at J to 3 bases, leaving 7 bases not matched to a gene. CDR3 length: 16 residues. Written as DNA, the CDR3 is TGCGCCAGCAGCATACAGGGGGCTGTGGACACCGGGGAGCTGTTTTTT. Protein: CASSIQGAVDTGELFF.

The genes are TRBV27 and TRBJ1-5, with D maybe TRBD1 (5 bases). V lost 7 bases, J lost 0 bases, and 7 bases lay in between. Germline-derived CDR1 and CDR2 are MNHEY and SMNVEV (reference sequence). The CDR3 is 13 residues long. In DNA form, the CDR3 reads TGTGCCAGCACCACAGGTAGCAATCAGCCCCAGCATTTT. This encodes CASTTGSNQPQHF.

The chain couples TRBV4-1 to TRBJ2-6; TRBD2 matches at 8 bases. CDR1 and CDR2 (germline): MGHRA, YSYEKL. V shed 0 bases, J shed 0 bases, and the junction held 7 bases outside the gene matches. The CDR3 covers 19 residues. CDR3 nucleotide sequence: TGCGCCAGCAGCCAAGATTGGCGGGGGGCGATCTCTGGGGCCAACGTCCTGACTTTC. Translation: CASSQDWRGAISGANVLTF.

The chain has TRBV7-9 and TRBJ1-1, with D perhaps TRBD1 (6 bases). V lost 1 base, J lost 1 base, and 10 bases lay in between. The CDR3 covers 15 residues. CDR1 is SEHNR and CDR2 is FQNEAQ in the germline V gene (reference sequence). CDR3 bases: TGTGCCAGCAGCTTAGATGCAGGGGAGAACACTGAAGCTTTCTTT. It encodes CASSLDAGENTEAFF.

The CDR3 DNA sequence: TGTGCCAGCTCAGCGGACAATCAGCCCCAGCATTTT. It codes for CASSADNQPQHF. The chain carries TRBV18 and TRBJ1-5; D is unclear. The CDR3 spans 12 residues. Germline-derived CDR1 and CDR2 are KGHSH and LQKENI. Trimming took 5 bases from V and 3 from J, leaving 5 bases between them. The full variable domain, with the rest looked up from reference TRBV18 and TRBJ1-5, is NAGVMQNPRHLVRRRGQEARLRCSPMKGHSHVYWYRQLPEEGLKFMVYLQKENIIDESGMPKERFSAEFPKEGPSILRIQQVVRGDSAAYFCASSADNQPQHFGDGTRLSIL.

This clone was seen a single time. The chain links TRBV6-5 to TRBJ2-3, with TRBD1 identical over 8 bases. Germline V lookup: CDR1 MNHEY, CDR2 SVGAGI. The CDR3 runs 14 residues. Trimming took 4 bases from V and 6 from J; bases not matched to a gene: 6. The CDR3 is CASSSRTGLDTQYF. The CDR3 nucleotides read TGTGCCAGCAGTTCTCGGACAGGGTTGGATACGCAGTATTTT.

The chain uses TRBV11-3 and TRBJ2-5; 10 bases align to TRBD2. This CDR3 is 16 amino acids long. Germline V gene sequence: CDR1 SGHNT, CDR2 YENEEA. J lost 1 base, V lost 3 bases, and 5 bases had no gene match. CDR3 sequence: CASSLRTSGFQETQYF. The CDR3 nucleotides read TGTGCCAGCAGCTTGAGGACTAGCGGATTCCAAGAGACCCAGTACTTC.

This chain links TRBV6-2 or TRBV6-3 with TRBJ1-5; 10 bases fit TRBD1. Germline V CDR1 and CDR2: MNHEY, SVGEGT. The CDR3 is 16 residues long. Trimming took 5 bases from V and 6 from J; bases not matched to a gene: 10. CDR3 sequence (DNA): TGTGCCAGCAGTGGAGACGTCCGGGACAGGGGTCAGCCCCAGCATTTT. Its translation is CASSGDVRDRGQPQHF.

The J gene is TRBJ2-3, the V gene TRBV2; the D gene is possibly TRBD1 (6 bases). The CDR3 is 16 amino acids. Trimming removed 0 bases from V and 2 bases from J, with 12 bases in between. Germline-derived CDR1 and CDR2 are SNHLY and FYNNEI. The CDR3 protein is CASSEAGRGPTDTQYF. The CDR3 DNA follows: TGTGCCAGCAGTGAAGCTGGCAGGGGCCCCACAGATACGCAGTATTTT.

The chain recombines TRBV6-1 with TRBJ1-2, with a tentative D call TRBD1 (6 bases). Trimming took off 3 bases at V and 3 bases at J, with 8 bases between the two ends. The CDR3 length is 13 residues. The germline CDR1 and CDR2 sequences are MNHNS and SASEGT. Here the CDR3 DNA reads TGTGCCAGCAGTGACAGGGGTGACTATGGCTACACCTTC. Translating gives CASSDRGDYGYTF.

This clone occurred a few times. CDR3 residues: CATSEWTEQNEKLFF. Here the CDR3 DNA reads TGTGCCACCAGTGAGTGGACAGAACAAAATGAAAAACTGTTTTTT. The chain joins TRBV24-1 to TRBJ1-4, with a possible D match to TRBD1 (6 bases). Trimming removed 4 bases from V and 5 bases from J, with 13 bases in between. Germline values: CDR1 KGHDR, CDR2 SFDVKD. This CDR3 region has 15 residues.

The genes are TRBV25-1 and TRBJ1-2; a possible D gene is TRBD1 (6 bases). Per germline, CDR1 MGHDK and CDR2 SYGVNS. The CDR3 sequence is 15 residues long. The V gene lost 4 bases and the J gene lost 1 base, with 13 bases spanning the gap. CDR3 region: CASSASTGFNYGYTF. The CDR3 bases are TGTGCCAGCAGTGCCTCGACAGGTTTTAACTATGGCTACACCTTC.

The rearrangement links TRBV2 to TRBJ1-2; TRBD1 agrees at 9 bases. The CDR3 is 15 amino acids. Germline values: CDR1 SNHLY, CDR2 FYNNEI. Trimming at V came to 6 bases and at J to 4 bases, leaving 9 bases not matched to a gene. The CDR3: CASRPDATGGYGYTF. The CDR3 DNA sequence: TGTGCCAGCAGGCCGGACGCGACAGGGGGCTATGGCTACACCTTC.

The J gene is TRBJ1-2, the V gene TRBV25-1; D gene unclear. V was clipped by 1 base and J by 8 bases, with 11 bases between them. The CDR3 loop spans 13 amino acids. Germline V gives CDR1 MGHDK, CDR2 SYGVNS. The CDR3 DNA reads TGTGCCAGCAGTGAATCCGGCAGGCGCGGCTACACCTTC. Protein sequence: CASSESGRRGYTF.

This rearrangement joins TRBV5-1 to TRBJ1-1; TRBD1 matches at 9 bases. This CDR3 has 13 residues. V gave up 7 bases and J gave up 1 base; unmatched junction bases: 2. Per the germline V gene, CDR1 is SGHRS and CDR2 is YFSETQ. The CDR3 here is CASGQGRNTEAFF. Here the CDR3 DNA reads TGCGCCAGCGGACAGGGGAGGAACACTGAAGCTTTCTTT.